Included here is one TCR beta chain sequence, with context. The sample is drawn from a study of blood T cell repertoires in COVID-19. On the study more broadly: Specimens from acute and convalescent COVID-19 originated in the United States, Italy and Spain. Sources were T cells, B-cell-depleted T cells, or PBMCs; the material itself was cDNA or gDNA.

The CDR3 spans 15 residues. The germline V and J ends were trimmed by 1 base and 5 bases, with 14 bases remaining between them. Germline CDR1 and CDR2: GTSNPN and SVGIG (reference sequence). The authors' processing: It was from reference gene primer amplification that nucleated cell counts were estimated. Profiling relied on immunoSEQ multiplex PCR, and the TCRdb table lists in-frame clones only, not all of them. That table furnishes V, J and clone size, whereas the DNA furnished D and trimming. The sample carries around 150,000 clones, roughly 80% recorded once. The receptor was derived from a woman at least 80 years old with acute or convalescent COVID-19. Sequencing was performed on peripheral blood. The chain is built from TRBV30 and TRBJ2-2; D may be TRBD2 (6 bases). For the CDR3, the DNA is TGTGCCTGGAGTGGTAGGAGGGAACGGACCGGGGAGCTGTTTTTT. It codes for CAWSGRRERTGELFF.